The T cell receptor (beta chain) described here comes from a study of PD-L1 blockade in urothelial cancer (dated by TCRdb to between 2016 and 2019). Concerning the study at large: Every patient began therapy in about 2014 and was given atezolizumab 1,200 mg intravenously every 3 weeks. Blood samples were analyzed 3 weeks after the start of treatment (second dose) and 6 weeks after the start of treatment. Around 29 patients had pretreatment blood TCR-seq, about 25 had at least one posttreatment blood collection, and about 25 had tumor TCR-seq. Pretreatment tumor samples and matched peripheral blood, collected serially before and after atezolizumab treatment, underwent TCR sequencing. Durable clinical benefit was defined as a progression-free survival longer than 6 months, and TCR features were additionally tested against progression-free survival and overall survival. Some ten patients reached durable clinical benefit, while around 19 patients did not. About 90% of the roughly 30 patients were identified as males with urothelial cancer of bladder origin, and a prior smoking history was reported by 18 of 29 patients. An ECOG performance status of 0 or 1 was recorded for the patients, and 0 to 3 prior chemotherapy regimens had been received by the patients. In the same patients who had TCR sequencing, pretreatment tumors also underwent whole exome sequencing and RNA sequencing. The study was an exploratory multi-omic analysis of somatic, immune and clinical correlates of response to PD-L1 blockade with atezolizumab in urothelial cancer. Blood samples yielded a median of around 130,000 T cells and 65,000 to 95,000 unique TCRs, with median clonality approximately 0.08. Results the study describes overall, beyond this receptor: Because the sample size was small (n of about 27) and many exploratory analyses were performed, the results are intended to be hypothesis-generating. A pretreatment peripheral blood TCR clonality below the median was linked to improved progression-free and overall survival. At 3 weeks after the start of treatment, tumor-associated TCR clones in peripheral blood had expanded more in patients with durable benefit (n of about 21, p = 0.022).

Note on this clone: Its antigen remains unidentified. Within one base of it there is no much larger clone, and no base qualities were kept.

Synthetic TCR analog templates were spiked into each PCR so that absolute template abundance could be estimated from read counts. The immunoSEQ assay was used to amplify TCRbeta CDR3 regions from genomic DNA with bias-controlled V and J gene primers. Sequencing of rearranged TCRbeta segments was performed at approximately 20X coverage. As for the original processing: Clustering was used to correct sequencing errors, and CDR3s were annotated against IMGT so that V, D and J genes could be assigned. Only productive TCRbeta rearrangements were used in downstream analyses, excluding out-of-frame or stop-codon sequences. To compute clonality, Shannon entropy was normalized by the log of the number of unique productive sequences and then subtracted from one. Fisher's exact test with Benjamini-Hochberg correction, using a cutoff of adjusted p below 0.01, was how clones that differed between time points or between blood and tumor were identified. TCRdb stores this immuneACCESS table with in-frame sequences only. Part of the clones is absent; in the studies checked, under half of the shortfall reflects unresolved V genes, and no reason is known for the rest. V and J calls and clone size are copied from that table; D and trimming were computed from the DNA. In all, the sample holds about 73,000 clones, and about 89% of those were seen once. The ten largest clones take up around 3.3% of the sample.

A cohort of roughly 30 patients with locally advanced or metastatic urothelial carcinoma, treated at Memorial Sloan Kettering on a trial protocol, was included. Peripheral blood mononuclear cells were collected pretreatment and during treatment, at between 1 and 8 total time points per patient. The Qiagen DNeasy Blood extraction kit was used to purify genomic DNA from total PBMCs and tumor samples. PBMCs were collected pretreatment and during treatment and were isolated and stored as previously described. The germline V end is reduced by 3 bases and the J end by 5 bases; junction bases left unmatched: 5. Looking up the germline V gene (reference sequence) yields CDR1 SEHNR and CDR2 FQNEAQ. From the cysteine up to the phenylalanine, the CDR3 has a length of 15 residues. The DNA shown is the 45-base CDR3, in frame from base 1.

The V and J genes are TRBV7-9 and TRBJ2-1, with 9 bases aligning to TRBD2. The source material was PBMCs, sampled around atezolizumab (anti-PD-L1) treatment. This sequence was found in a man aged 55 to 69 with urothelial cancer. The CDR3 corresponds to CASSFLAGENNEQFF. The sequenced DNA: TGTGCCAGCAGCTTTTTAGCGGGGGAAAACAATGAGCAGTTCTTC.